Sequencing of this T cell receptor beta chain was carried out in a study of T cell responses to AZD1222 COVID-19 vaccine. Notes on the study in general: A rise in Spike-specific TCR breadth and depth followed two AZD1222 doses. Mapped onto spike, vaccine-associated CD4 TCRs spanned it and were dominant at 160-218 and 743-854.

Concerning this clone: The antigen remains unidentified.

Clones were read by immunoSEQ multiplex PCR, and TCRdb kept only the in-frame ones, dropping some. The sample carries around 78,000 clones, 90% recorded once. V lost 5 bases, J lost 7 bases, and 11 bases lay in between. The CDR3 consists of 12 residues. Germline CDR1 and CDR2: SGHAT and FQDESV (reference sequence). The chain couples TRBV11-1 to TRBJ1-2; a possible D gene is TRBD1 (5 bases). The receptor was derived from an adult who received the AZD1222 COVID-19 vaccine. Sample: peripheral blood, taken 28 days after the second AZD1222 dose. The CDR3 DNA follows: TGTGCCAGCAGCCCGCGGGACGGTGGCTACACCTTC. Protein: CASSPRDGGYTF.